These 19 T cell receptor beta chains originate from one sample sequenced in a study of cytomegalovirus exposure and HLA in healthy donors. Both 60 Vbeta primers and 13 Jbeta primers went into the PCR. Assay used: immunoSEQ multiplex PCR; TCRdb lists only in-frame clones, some missing. The table records approximately 160,000 clones, 65% to 80% of them present only once. The source material was PBMCs. The source of these receptors is a middle-aged woman in good health and CMV-seropositive.

This sequence joins TRBV5-1 and TRBJ2-7, with a weak D call TRBD2 (6 bases). V was pared by 0 bases and J by 2 bases, with 12 bases between. Germline values: CDR1 SGHRS, CDR2 YFSETQ. The CDR3 spans 15 residues. CDR3 protein: CASSLEPAGPYEQYF. CDR3 sequence (DNA): TGCGCCAGCAGCTTGGAACCGGCGGGGCCCTACGAGCAGTACTTC.

This clone has just a few counts. The chain carries TRBV5-6 and TRBJ1-5, with 9 bases aligning to TRBD1. This CDR3 spans 15 amino acids. The trim removed 4 bases at V and 4 bases at J, leaving 6 bases unmatched. CDR1 and CDR2 from the germline V gene are SGHDT and YYEEEE. Written as DNA, the CDR3 is TGTGCCAGCAGCCTGACCGGGACAGGGAATCAGCCCCAGCATTTT. Protein product: CASSLTGTGNQPQHF.

This chain joins TRBV5-1 and TRBJ1-3; D unclear. V dropped 0 bases and J dropped 4 bases, with 5 bases sitting between them. The CDR3 sequence is 13 residues long. From germline, CDR1 is SGHRS and CDR2 YFSETQ. CDR3 coding DNA: TGCGCCAGCAGCTTGGGAGCGGGAAACACCATATATTTT. Its protein is CASSLGAGNTIYF.

In this sample, this clone turned up a few times. The chain links TRBV10-1 to TRBJ2-1; 9 bases fit TRBD2. Per the germline V gene, CDR1 is WNHNN and CDR2 is SYGVQD (reference sequence). The CDR3 sequence is 13 residues long. After removal of 2 bases from V and 9 bases from J, the junction contained 2 bases not matched to a gene. The CDR3 protein is CASSEVLAGEQFF. The CDR3 DNA reads as TGCGCCAGCAGTGAGGTACTAGCGGGTGAGCAGTTCTTC.

This clone turned up a few times. V gene TRBV5-1 combines with J gene TRBJ1-4, with D possibly matching TRBD1 (5 bases). The CDR3 is 14 residues long. Germline V gives CDR1 SGHRS, CDR2 YFSETQ. The V and J ends lost 4 bases and 0 bases respectively, with 7 bases between them. For the CDR3, the DNA is TGCGCCAGCAGCCAGACAGCAACTAATGAAAAACTGTTTTTT. It yields the protein CASSQTATNEKLFF.

This clone came up once. The chain employs TRBV18 and TRBJ1-3, with TRBD1 identical over 9 bases. The CDR3 extends over 14 amino acids. V dropped 3 bases and J dropped 8; count of bases not matched to a gene: 5. Germline V gives CDR1 KGHSH, CDR2 LQKENI. The CDR3 here is CASSPGDREDTIYF. In DNA, the CDR3 is TGTGCCAGCTCACCTGGGGACAGGGAGGACACCATATATTTT.

The gene calls are TRBV30 and TRBJ2-4; possibly TRBD1 for D (5 bases). The CDR3 totals 16 residues. Trimming took 0 bases from V and 6 from J, leaving 18 bases between them. Germline-derived CDR1 and CDR2 are GTSNPN and SVGIG (reference sequence). CDR3 DNA: TGTGCCTGGAGTGTACCCGTCCAGCGACAGATAAACATTCAGTACTTC. Translation gives CAWSVPVQRQINIQYF.

This sequence joins TRBV5-4 and TRBJ2-7, with TRBD1 matching 7 bases. V gave up 8 bases and J gave up 4 bases; unmatched junction bases: 9. The germline gives CDR1 SGHNT, CDR2 YYREEE (reference sequence). The length of the CDR3 is 13 residues. The CDR3 DNA is TGTGCCAGTACCACAGGGGTTGGGTACGAGCAGTACTTC. Translated, it gives CASTTGVGYEQYF.

CDR3 loop: CASSLAYLGAGGLNEQFF. Here the CDR3 DNA reads TGTGCCAGCAGCTTAGCGTATTTGGGTGCGGGGGGGCTCAATGAGCAGTTCTTC. The chain couples TRBV7-2 to TRBJ2-1, with TRBD2 matching over 9 bases. CDR3 size: 18 residues. Trimming removed 0 bases from V and 6 bases from J; junction bases left unmatched: 12. CDR1 is SGHTA and CDR2 is FQGNSA in the germline V gene.

The chain has TRBV18 and TRBJ1-2, with D uncertain. The CDR3 sequence is 13 residues long. CDR1 and CDR2 from the germline V gene are KGHSH and LQKENI. V shed 3 bases and J shed 2 bases, with 7 bases lying between them. DNA for the CDR3: TGTGCCAGCTCACCTAATCTCAACTATGGCTACACCTTC. The encoded protein is CASSPNLNYGYTF.

The V gene is TRBV28, the J gene TRBJ2-2, with TRBD2 identical over 8 bases. This CDR3 is built from 15 residues. Germline V gene data show CDR1 as MDHEN and CDR2 as SYDVKM. Losses at the gene ends were 1 base for V and 5 bases for J; bases not matched to a gene: 3. The CDR3 DNA reads as TGTGCCAGCAGTTTATACGGGGGGGTAACCGGGGAGCTGTTTTTT. It is translated as CASSLYGGVTGELFF.

V gene TRBV7-9 combines with J gene TRBJ2-5; the D gene is possibly TRBD2 (7 bases). The germline gives CDR1 SEHNR, CDR2 FQNEAQ (reference sequence). The CDR3 has 15 residues. V was pared by 1 base and J by 4 bases, with 13 bases between. CDR3 loop: CASSLEGGVGETQYF. The CDR3 coding sequence is TGTGCCAGCAGCTTAGAAGGGGGGGTCGGAGAGACCCAGTACTTC.

This clone was observed a handful of times. J is TRBJ2-1 and V is TRBV7-2; tentatively, D is TRBD1 (6 bases). The CDR3 loop spans 13 amino acids. CDR1 and CDR2 from the germline V gene are SGHTA and FQGNSA. V was trimmed by 4 bases and J by 6 bases, leaving 10 bases between them. The DNA of the CDR3 is TGTGCCAGCAGCTCGCAACAGGGCAATGAGCAGTTCTTC. Translating gives CASSSQQGNEQFF.

The V gene is TRBV2, the J gene TRBJ1-2; TRBD1 is a possible D gene (6 bases). V lost 1 base and J 4 bases, leaving 10 bases between the germline ends. This CDR3 has 14 residues. Germline V CDR1 and CDR2: SNHLY, FYNNEI. The DNA for the CDR3 is TGTGCCAGCAGTGAAGGGACAGCTTTCTATGGCTACACCTTC. Encoded protein: CASSEGTAFYGYTF.

This rearrangement joins TRBV27 to TRBJ2-1; 9 bases are shared with TRBD2. V lost 0 bases to trimming and J lost 9 bases; unmatched junction nucleotides: 6. Germline loops: CDR1 MNHEY, CDR2 SMNVEV (reference sequence). The CDR3 extends over 15 amino acids. CDR3 DNA sequence: TGTGCCAGCAGTTTATCGGGGGGACTAGCTGGTGAGCAGTTCTTC. It yields the protein CASSLSGGLAGEQFF.

The sample holds a few counts of this clone. This rearrangement joins TRBV7-2 to TRBJ2-2, with D possibly TRBD1 on 5 matching bases. This CDR3 is 15 amino acids long. The germline V gene encodes CDR1 SGHTA and CDR2 FQGNSA. V was trimmed by 3 bases and J by 4 bases, leaving 12 bases between them. CDR3: CASSFRAQGTGELFF. The CDR3 DNA follows: TGTGCCAGCAGCTTCCGGGCCCAGGGCACCGGGGAGCTGTTTTTT.

The chain is built from TRBV28 and TRBJ2-5, with D unclear. The J call may be wrong; the DNA end is better matched by TRBJ2-7. From germline, CDR1 is MDHEN and CDR2 SYDVKM. CDR3 size: 14 residues. The CDR3 nucleotides read TGTGCCAGCAGTCAACTCCTGCTCATCTACGAGCAGTACTTC. Encoded protein: CASSQLLLIYEQYF.

The chain links TRBV4-1 to TRBJ2-7; D may be TRBD2 (7 bases). The V end lost 4 bases, the J end lost 7 bases, and 17 bases lay between the germline ends. The CDR3 runs 14 residues. CDR1 is MGHRA and CDR2 is YSYEKL in the germline V gene. The CDR3 loop reads CASSLGAGASEQYF. The CDR3 DNA is TGCGCCAGCAGCCTGGGGGCGGGAGCTAGTGAGCAGTACTTC.

The table lists this clone with a few counts. The chain has TRBV5-4 and TRBJ1-5, with TRBD1 matching 8 bases. After removal of 3 bases from V and 3 bases from J, the junction contained 2 bases not matched to a gene. The CDR3 has 14 amino acids. The germline V gene encodes CDR1 SGHNT and CDR2 YYREEE (reference sequence). The CDR3 protein is CASSWDRFNQPQHF. The CDR3 region has the DNA TGTGCCAGCAGCTGGGACAGGTTCAATCAGCCCCAGCATTTT.